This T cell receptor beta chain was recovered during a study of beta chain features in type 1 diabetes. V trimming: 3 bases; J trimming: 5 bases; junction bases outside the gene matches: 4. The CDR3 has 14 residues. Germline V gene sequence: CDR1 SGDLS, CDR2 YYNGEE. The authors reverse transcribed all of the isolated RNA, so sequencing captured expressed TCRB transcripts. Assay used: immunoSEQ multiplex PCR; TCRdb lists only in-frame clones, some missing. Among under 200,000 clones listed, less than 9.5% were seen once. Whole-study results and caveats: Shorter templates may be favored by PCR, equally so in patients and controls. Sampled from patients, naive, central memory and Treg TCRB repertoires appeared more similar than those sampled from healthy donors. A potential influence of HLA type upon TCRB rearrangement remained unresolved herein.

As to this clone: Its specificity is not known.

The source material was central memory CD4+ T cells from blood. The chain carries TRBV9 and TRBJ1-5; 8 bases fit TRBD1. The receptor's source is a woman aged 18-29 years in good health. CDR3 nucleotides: TGTGCCAGCAGCGCGCAGGGGGCGTATCAGCCCCAGCATTTT. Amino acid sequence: CASSAQGAYQPQHF.